Sequencing of this T cell receptor beta chain was carried out in a study of T cell responses to AZD1222 COVID-19 vaccine. Trimming left V 3 bases short and J 0 bases short, with 8 bases between. Germline-derived CDR1 and CDR2 are MNHEY and SMNVEV (reference sequence). This CDR3 is 14 amino acids long. Study-wide results and caveats: Nearly half of spike-specific TCRs reportedly target variant regions that are unmutated in the B.1.351 and B.1.1.7 variants. Receipt of two AZD1222 doses was followed by a rise in Spike-specific TCR breadth and depth. Along spike, vaccine-associated CD4 TCRs were found throughout, with dominance at 160-218 and 743-854. Just a handful of people given AZD1222 tested seropositive at baseline.

Sequencing was performed with immunoSEQ multiplex PCR; in TCRdb, only in-frame clones are kept and a portion is missing. The repertoire holds roughly 200,000 clones, with about 94% as singletons. Details on this clone: Antigen: not known.

The V gene is TRBV27, the J gene TRBJ1-1; D not resolved. The source was peripheral blood, collected 28 days after the second dose of the MenACWY control vaccine. This TCR was recovered from an adult who received the MenACWY meningococcal vaccine as a control. Here the CDR3 DNA reads TGTGCCAGCAGTTTTACGGTGTTGAACACTGAAGCTTTCTTT. Its protein product is CASSFTVLNTEAFF.